This is a list of T cell receptor beta chains from one sample in a study of blood T cell repertoires in COVID-19. Sequenced by immunoSEQ multiplex PCR; TCRdb stores in-frame clones only, minus some. This table has about 200,000 clones, roughly 90% appearing once. Sequencing was done on a sample of peripheral blood. These receptor sequences come from a man in his fifties or sixties with COVID-19, enrolled during active disease. CDR3s include the opening cysteine and the closing phenylalanine or tryptophan. The D gene is left open where the match is weak. Size is omitted from some rows. Given values are once, few, many or a class for expanded clones.

D gene	V gene	J gene	clone size	CDR3 DNA	CDR3 protein
.	TRBV24-1	TRBJ2-2	.	TGTGCCACAGAGGGAGCCGGGGGCACCGGGGAGCTGTTTTTT	CATEGAGGTGELFF
.	TRBV18	TRBJ1-3	.	TGTGCCAGCTCACCAGGTCCAGGGGACAACACCATATATTTT	CASSPGPGDNTIYF
TRBD2	TRBV27	TRBJ2-5	.	TGTGCCAGCAGAACCGGGCGGGAGAGGAGAGAGACCCAGTACTTC	CASRTGRERRETQYF
.	TRBV7-2	TRBJ2-2	.	TGTGCCAGCAGCCCTGGACAGAAAGGGGAGCTGTTTTTT	CASSPGQKGELFF
TRBD2	TRBV7-9	TRBJ2-3	once	TGTGCCAGTAAACCGGGACTATTCAGCACAGATACGCAGTATTTT	CASKPGLFSTDTQYF
TRBD1	TRBV4-3	TRBJ1-2	.	TGCGCCAGCAGCCAAGTGTCTGAGGGGGCGGAGGGATATGGCTACACCTTC	CASSQVSEGAEGYGYTF
TRBD1	TRBV30	TRBJ1-6	.	TGTGCCTGGATGGGGACAGGTTATAATTCACCCCTCCACTTT	CAWMGTGYNSPLHF
.	TRBV10-3	TRBJ1-2	.	TGTGCCATCGGCCCGGGTGGCGGAGGTGGCTACACCTTC	CAIGPGGGGGYTF
TRBD2	TRBV5-1	TRBJ2-3	.	TGCGCCAGCAGTCAAAATGCTCGGGGGGGAACAGATACGCAGTATTTT	CASSQNARGGTDTQYF
.	TRBV19	TRBJ2-4	.	TGTGCCAGTAGTACCCCAGGGGGGAGTCAGTACTTC	CASSTPGGSQYF
.	TRBV14	TRBJ2-2	once	TGTGCCAGCAGCCCCAGGAACACCGGGGAGCTGTTTTTT	CASSPRNTGELFF
TRBD1	TRBV4-3	TRBJ1-2	.	TGCGCCAGCAGCCAAGATCTTTCAGGGGGCTATGGCTACACCTTC	CASSQDLSGGYGYTF
.	TRBV18	TRBJ2-6	.	TGTGCCAGCTCACGGGGGGCTGGGGCCAACGTCCTGACTTTC	CASSRGAGANVLTF
TRBD1	TRBV27	TRBJ1-2	.	TGTGCCAGCAGTCCCCCCGGGACAGGGGGACTCAACTATGGCTACACCTTC	CASSPPGTGGLNYGYTF
.	TRBV9	TRBJ1-2	.	TGTGCCAGCAGCCCCCGGGTATTGGGTGGCTACACCTTC	CASSPRVLGGYTF
TRBD1	TRBV6-5	TRBJ2-1	.	TGTGCCAGCAGAGCCGACAGGGTCAAGGTAGAGCAGTTCTTC	CASRADRVKVEQFF
TRBD1	TRBV6-5	TRBJ2-7	once	TGTGCCAGCAGTTACTTCGGACAGGGCGTCGACGAGCAGTACTTC	CASSYFGQGVDEQYF
TRBD2	TRBV25-1	TRBJ2-5	many	TGTGCCAGCAGTGAATTGGCGGGGGGAAAAGAGACCCAGTACTTC	CASSELAGGKETQYF
.	TRBV11-3	TRBJ2-7	.	TGTGCCAGCAGCTCGGGGGTCTCCTACGAGCAGTACTTC	CASSSGVSYEQYF
TRBD1	TRBV5-6	TRBJ2-5	.	TGTGCCAGCAGCTTGCGGCAGGGGGCAAGAGAGACCCAGTACTTC	CASSLRQGARETQYF
TRBD1	TRBV6-2/TRBV6-3	TRBJ1-2	.	TGTGCCAGCAGTTACCCGGACAGGAGGAACTATGGCTACACCTTC	CASSYPDRRNYGYTF
TRBD1	TRBV27	TRBJ2-6	few	TGTGCCAGCAGTTTATTTAAGGGGGCGTCTGGGGCCAACGTCCTGACTTTC	CASSLFKGASGANVLTF
.	TRBV5-1	TRBJ1-1	.	TGCGCCAGCAGCTTGGTCAGGAACACTGAAGCTTTCTTT	CASSLVRNTEAFF
TRBD1	TRBV6-1	TRBJ1-1	.	TGTGCCAGCAGTGAAGAGGGGGCGGGGACAGGGCTCATGAACACTGAAGCTTTCTTT	CASSEEGAGTGLMNTEAFF
TRBD2	TRBV24-1	TRBJ2-7	once	TGTGCCACCAGTGACCAGGGAGGGCCGGACTACGAGCAGTACTTC	CATSDQGGPDYEQYF
TRBD2	TRBV6-1	TRBJ2-1	.	TGTGCCAGCAGTGCAACTAGCGGGGGCTCCTACAATGAGCAGTTCTTC	CASSATSGGSYNEQFF
.	TRBV15	TRBJ1-1	.	TGTGCCACCAGCAGTGAGTTACAGGGTGCTGAAGCTTTCTTT	CATSSELQGAEAFF
.	TRBV27	TRBJ1-5	.	TGTGCCAGCAGCTCCGGAGGGGGCAATCAGCCCCAGCATTTT	CASSSGGGNQPQHF
.	TRBV7-3	TRBJ1-3	.	TGTGCCAGCAGCCCCCTCGGGGGTGACTCTGGAAACACCATATATTTT	CASSPLGGDSGNTIYF
TRBD1	TRBV28	TRBJ2-2	.	TGTGCCAGCAGTCAGGACAGGGGGATCTCCGGGGAGCTGTTTTTT	CASSQDRGISGELFF
TRBD1	TRBV19	TRBJ2-5	.	TGTGCCAGTAGCAGACAAGGACAGGCCCAAGAGACCCAGTACTTC	CASSRQGQAQETQYF
.	TRBV4-3	TRBJ2-7	once	TGCGCCAGCAGCCAAGAACAGGACGCCACCTACGAGCAGTACTTC	CASSQEQDATYEQYF
.	TRBV6-1	TRBJ2-2	.	TGTGCCAGCAGTGAACTGGCCGGGGTTCGTTTTTTT	CASSELAGVRFF
TRBD1	TRBV28	TRBJ1-1	once	TGTGCCAGCATCTCGCCAGGACAGGTGACCGGAGCTTTCTTT	CASISPGQVTGAFF
.	TRBV14	TRBJ2-3	.	TGTGCCAGCAGCCAAGATTGGAAGCCGGGTTGGGATACGCAGTATTTT	CASSQDWKPGWDTQYF
.	TRBV12-3/TRBV12-4	TRBJ2-7	few	TGTGCCAGCAGAGGGGACACCTACGAGCAGTACTTC	CASRGDTYEQYF
.	TRBV27	TRBJ1-3	once	TGTGCCAGCAGTTTATCGGGACTAGGGGGATCTGGAAACACCATATATTTT	CASSLSGLGGSGNTIYF